This T cell receptor (beta chain) came from a study of a mutant IDH1 vaccine in newly diagnosed glioma. In the study overall: Patients' prior therapy spanned radiotherapy, temozolomide, or both; most underwent both.

In regard to this clone: No antigen is known for it.

Per the germline V gene, CDR1 is SGHRS and CDR2 is YFSETQ. The V and J ends lost 1 base and 3 bases respectively, with 7 bases between them. The CDR3 length is 13 residues. The repertoire was sequenced with immunoSEQ multiplex PCR; TCRdb's copy has only in-frame clones and lacks some. In the table there are about 54,000 clones, roughly 84% of which are singletons. Time point in this sample: week 35, safety follow-up. Vaccination used 300 ug of mutant IDH1 20-mer peptide per dose, with topical imiquimod. New astrocytomas of WHO grade 3 or 4 that were IDH1-mutant and ATRX-lost were found in the donors. The chain is built from TRBV5-1 and TRBJ1-1; D is uncertain. This receptor was taken from a woman aged 18-35 years with glioma. Sequences were derived from PBMCs, sampled from a glioma patient whose treatment included an IDH1 peptide vaccine. In DNA form, the CDR3 reads TGCGCCAGCAGCTTGTTGGAAGACACTGAAGCTTTCTTT. This gives the protein CASSLLEDTEAFF.